The 15 T cell receptor beta chains below all came from one sample that was sequenced in a study of T cell repertoires in cytomegalovirus infection. TCRdb itself ran the reads through MiXCR, one entry per CDR3 protein. The data contain approximately 300,000 distinct CDR3 sequences, more than 20% of them singletons. Their specific antigens are unknown. This material consisted of cultured PBMCs, taken from culture after CMV antigen stimulation. The receptors here all came from a human donor in good health (CMV status not recorded). Some clones in this sample may be carry-over from other donors' samples.

This chain uses TRBV19 with TRBJ1-4, with 8 bases aligning to TRBD1. V trimming: 5 bases; J trimming: 3 bases; junction bases outside the gene matches: 5. Germline lookup yields CDR1 LNHDA and CDR2 SQIVND (reference sequence). This CDR3 is 15 amino acids long. This CDR3 reads CASSFPTGANEKLFF. The CDR3 nucleotides read TGTGCCAGTAGTTTCCCGACAGGGGCTAATGAAAAACTGTTTTTT.

Many counts were recorded for this clonotype. This chain joins TRBV27 and TRBJ2-1, with D possibly matching TRBD1 (5 bases). This CDR3 is 14 amino acids long. The V and J ends lost 6 bases and 6 bases respectively, with 15 bases between them. Germline CDR1 is MNHEY and CDR2 is SMNVEV (reference sequence). In DNA form, the CDR3 reads TGTGCCAGCAGACCCGGACAACTCCCCAATGAGCAGTTCTTC. Residues: CASRPGQLPNEQFF.

The chain has TRBV6-1 and TRBJ2-7; tentatively, D is TRBD1 (6 bases). Trimming removed 4 bases from V and 5 bases from J, with 9 bases in between. The length of the CDR3 is 12 residues. Germline V CDR1 and CDR2: MNHNS, SASEGT. In nucleotides, the CDR3 is TGTGCCAGCAGTGTGACAGGAAACGAGCAGTACGTC. Residues: CASSVTGNEQYV.

This clonotype came up many times. Here the CDR3 reads CASSLGQAVADTQYF. The DNA of the CDR3 is TGTGCCAGCAGCTTAGGGCAGGCCGTGGCAGATACGCAGTATTTT. The chain employs TRBV7-2 and TRBJ2-3; D gene ambiguous. V was trimmed by 1 base and J by 4 bases, leaving 12 bases between them. The CDR3 consists of 15 residues. CDR1 SGHTA and CDR2 FQGNSA come from the germline V gene.

This clonotype was counted between two and nine times. This chain uses TRBV27 with TRBJ1-2, with TRBD1 as a possible D gene (5 bases). With 3 bases removed from V and 4 bases from J, the gap between germline ends came to 9 bases. The CDR3 covers 13 residues. Germline CDR1 reads MNHEY; CDR2 reads SMNVEV (reference sequence). The CDR3 spells CASSFSGRYGYTF. CDR3 coding DNA: TGTGCCAGCAGTTTTTCAGGGCGCTATGGCTACACCTTC.

The V call is TRBV11-2, the J call TRBJ2-3; 8 bases line up with TRBD2. V gave up 8 bases and J gave up 0 bases; unmatched junction bases: 10. In germline, CDR1 is SGHAT, CDR2 FQNNGV. The CDR3 contains 16 residues. CDR3 residues: CASRLPSGLSTDTQYF. CDR3 DNA sequence: TGTGCCAGCCGTCTACCTAGCGGGCTTAGCACAGATACGCAGTATTTT.

The chain is built from TRBV6-2 or TRBV6-3 and TRBJ2-7; D unresolved. This CDR3 is 12 amino acids long. The V and J ends lost 3 bases and 2 bases respectively, with 5 bases between them. The germline V gene has CDR1 MNHEY and CDR2 SVGEGT. CDR3: CASSYRAYEQYF. The CDR3 DNA sequence: TGTGCCAGCAGTTATCGAGCCTACGAGCAGTACTTC.

This clonotype was seen ten or more times. The chain carries TRBV12-3 or TRBV12-4 and TRBJ2-3; perhaps TRBD2 as D (5 bases). V lost 6 bases to trimming and J lost 1 base, with 14 bases between them. The CDR3 loop spans 15 amino acids. Here the CDR3 DNA reads TGTGCCAGCAGACTAGGGTTTTTCGGCACAGATACGCAGTATTTT. Its protein is CASRLGFFGTDTQYF.

Remarks on this clonotype: Germline and junction disagree at one end, which may indicate a read error. This sequence joins TRBV7-2 and TRBJ2-7, with 9 bases lining up with TRBD2. Per germline, CDR1 SGHTA and CDR2 FQGNSA. This CDR3 contains 16 residues. The CDR3 sequence is CASSLGLAGAGWEQYF. DNA of the CDR3: TGCGCCAGCAGCTTAGGTTTAGCGGGAGCCGGATGGGAGCAGTACTTC.

This clonotype showed up many times. This chain joins TRBV7-2 and TRBJ2-3; D is unclear. CDR3 size: 12 residues. The V and J ends lost 5 bases and 6 bases respectively, with 9 bases between them. The V gene's germline CDR1 is SGHTA and CDR2 FQGNSA. The CDR3 nucleotides read TGTGCCAGCAGCGCTTACCTGGATACGCAGTATTTT. It encodes CASSAYLDTQYF.

The genes are TRBV5-4 and TRBJ2-4, with TRBD1 identical over 12 bases. CDR1 and CDR2 (germline): SGHNT, YYREEE (reference sequence). CDR3 size: 15 residues. The trim removed 4 bases at V and 10 bases at J, leaving 9 bases unmatched. The CDR3, as DNA: TGTGCCAGCAGCCGCGACCCGGGACAGGGGGCTATTCAGTACTTC. It encodes CASSRDPGQGAIQYF.

This clonotype was seen once. The chain links TRBV29-1 to TRBJ2-2; D is perhaps TRBD1 or TRBD2 (5 bases each). CDR1 and CDR2 (germline): SQVTM, ANQGSEA. V lost 1 base and J lost 5, with 17 bases in between. This CDR3 contains 16 residues. As DNA, the CDR3 is TGCAGCGTTGAAGGGCCGGGGACCGGGCAGACCGGGGAGCTGTTTTTT. It is translated as CSVEGPGTGQTGELFF.

The genes are TRBV5-4 and TRBJ2-7, with 10 bases that match TRBD1. The CDR3 contains 15 residues. Trimming took 4 bases from V and 1 from J; bases not matched to a gene: 5. CDR1 is SGHNT, CDR2 YYREEE, per germline (reference sequence). In DNA form, the CDR3 reads TGTGCCAGCAGCGGACCGGGACAGGGGTCCTACGAGCAGTACGTC. Its translation is CASSGPGQGSYEQYV.

The chain joins TRBV10-3 to TRBJ1-1; D is undetermined. The germline V gene encodes CDR1 ENHRY and CDR2 SYGVKD. V was clipped by 2 bases and J by 0 bases, with 10 bases between them. This CDR3 is built from 15 residues. CDR3 DNA: TGTGCCATCAGTGAGGGTCACAGAGTGAACACTGAAGCTTTCTTT. Translated: CAISEGHRVNTEAFF.

The CDR3 loop is CASSLGAGGRTGELFF. Here the CDR3 DNA reads TGTGCCAGCAGCCTAGGCGCGGGAGGGCGGACCGGGGAGCTGTTTTTT. The chain combines TRBV5-4 with TRBJ2-2, with 9 bases matching TRBD2. The ends lost 4 bases at V and 5 bases at J; junction bases unmatched: 9. Per the germline V gene, CDR1 is SGHNT and CDR2 is YYREEE (reference sequence). The CDR3 sequence is 16 residues long.